This TCR beta chain was captured in a study of cytomegalovirus exposure and HLA in healthy donors. Overall study context: Researchers previously reported finding roughly 120 million unique TCR beta sequences from roughly 170 million T cells. Whole-study results and caveats: Productive rates of about 87% or about 30% were seen for most TCR beta V segments in an earlier analysis. V- and J-gene trimming of TCR beta was linked (in a later analysis) to a missense DCLRE1C variant. It was taken for granted in presence/absence analyses that sequencing depth across donors was roughly uniform.

Primers for the PCR totalled 60 Vbeta and 13 Jbeta. Clones were read by immunoSEQ multiplex PCR, and TCRdb kept only the in-frame ones, dropping some. The table has about 130,000 clones, around 80% seen once; the top ten hold around 5%. This clone was counted between two and nine times. Its antigen is not identified. The length of the CDR3 is 15 residues. Germline V gene sequence: CDR1 SGDLS, CDR2 YYNGEE. After removal of 3 bases from V and 1 base from J, the junction contained 4 bases not matched to a gene. Sequences were obtained from PBMCs. The TCR sequence derives from a young man in good health and CMV-seronegative. The chain uses TRBV9 and TRBJ2-1, with 7 bases aligning to TRBD1. DNA for the CDR3: TGTGCCAGCAGCGGAAGACAGGGATCCTACAATGAGCAGTTCTTC. It translates to CASSGRQGSYNEQFF.